The entry below gives a single T cell receptor beta chain sequence along with its context. Antigen: not known. The sample belongs to a study of chemoradiotherapy in HPV16-positive cancers. About the research overall: A couple of HPV16-positive patients' cells yielded candidate HPV-specific clones and common motifs.

Findings and limits, study-wide: Functional assays defining HPV-specific T cells used only two HPV16-positive patients. Candidate HPV-specific clones and E7-related TCR motifs grew in tumor during treatment. For HPV16-positive patients, expanding HPV-responsive T cells associated with longer recurrence-free survival.

Germline V gene data show CDR1 as MNHEY and CDR2 as SVGAGI. CDR3 size: 15 residues. V lost 4 bases to trimming and J lost 2 bases, with 14 bases between them. Profiled with immunoSEQ multiplex PCR; TCRdb holds only in-frame clones, not every one. The sample has 6,000 to 6,500 clones; over 75% are singletons. This clonotype originated in a human donor with HPV-associated anogenital cancer. The chain employs TRBV6-5 and TRBJ1-2, with a possible D match to TRBD1 (6 bases). The source material was blood, sampled from a patient who underwent chemoradiotherapy. CDR3 sequence reads: CASSFGRGRNYGYTF. The DNA of the CDR3 is TGTGCCAGCAGTTTCGGACGGGGGCGGAACTATGGCTACACCTTC.